This TCR beta chain stems from a study of blood T cells in healthy people across ages. This clonotype was recorded many times. The antigen remains unidentified. Overall study results and limits: Per-million-T-cell TCR beta diversity fell roughly linearly with age.

A sample-barcoded 5' primer and a J-beta primer mix were used in a second PCR of roughly 6 to 12 cycles. Through a template-switch adaptor with 12 random nucleotides, each cDNA molecule received a tag. At least 2.5 million CDR3-containing paired-end reads were obtained per sample. TCRdb reprocessed the 5' RACE reads with MiXCR, giving one entry per CDR3 protein. In the table there are 700,000 to 900,000 distinct CDR3 sequences, 53% of which are singletons. Total RNA extracted from each sample amounted to at least 5 micrograms. The sample consisted of blood. This TCR was sampled from an elderly man in good health.

CDR3 sequence: CASSLATGTASMEQFF. CDR3 in DNA: TGTGCCAGCAGCTTGGCGACTGGCACCGCCTCAATGGAGCAGTTCTTC. The chain carries TRBV7-2 and TRBJ2-1; D not resolved. This CDR3 contains 16 residues. Germline V CDR1 and CDR2: SGHTA, FQGNSA. V lost 3 bases and J 10 bases, leaving 22 bases between the germline ends.